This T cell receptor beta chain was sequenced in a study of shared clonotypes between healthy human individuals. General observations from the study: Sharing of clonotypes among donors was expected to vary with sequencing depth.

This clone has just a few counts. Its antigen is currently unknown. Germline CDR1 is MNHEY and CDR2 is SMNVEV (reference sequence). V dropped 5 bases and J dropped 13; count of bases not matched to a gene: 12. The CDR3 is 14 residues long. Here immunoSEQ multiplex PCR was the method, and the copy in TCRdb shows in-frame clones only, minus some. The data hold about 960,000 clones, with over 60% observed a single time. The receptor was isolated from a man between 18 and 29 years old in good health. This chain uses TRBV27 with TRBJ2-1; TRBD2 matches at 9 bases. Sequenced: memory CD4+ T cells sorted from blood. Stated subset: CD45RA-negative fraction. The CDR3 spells CASSPGLAASFQFF. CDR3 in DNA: TGTGCCAGCAGTCCGGGACTAGCTGCCTCATTCCAGTTCTTC.